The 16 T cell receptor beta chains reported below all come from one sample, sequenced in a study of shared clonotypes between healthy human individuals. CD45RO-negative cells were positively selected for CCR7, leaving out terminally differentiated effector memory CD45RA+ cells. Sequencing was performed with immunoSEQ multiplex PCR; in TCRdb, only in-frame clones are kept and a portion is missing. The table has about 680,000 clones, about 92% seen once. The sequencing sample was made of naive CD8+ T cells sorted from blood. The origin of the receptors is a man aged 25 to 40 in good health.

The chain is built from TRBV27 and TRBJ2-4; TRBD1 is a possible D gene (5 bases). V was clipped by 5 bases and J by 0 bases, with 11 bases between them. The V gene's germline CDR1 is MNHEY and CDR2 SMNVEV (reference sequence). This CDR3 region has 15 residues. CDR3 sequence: CASSRTTLAKNIQYF. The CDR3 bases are TGTGCCAGCAGTCGGACAACCTTAGCCAAAAACATTCAGTACTTC.

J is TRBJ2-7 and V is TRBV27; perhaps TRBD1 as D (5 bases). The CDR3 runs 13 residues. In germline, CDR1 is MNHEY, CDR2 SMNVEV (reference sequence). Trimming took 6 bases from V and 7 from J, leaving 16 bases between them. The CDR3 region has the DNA TGTGCCAGCAGACAGGACCCTGGGTGGGAGCAGTACTTC. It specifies CASRQDPGWEQYF.

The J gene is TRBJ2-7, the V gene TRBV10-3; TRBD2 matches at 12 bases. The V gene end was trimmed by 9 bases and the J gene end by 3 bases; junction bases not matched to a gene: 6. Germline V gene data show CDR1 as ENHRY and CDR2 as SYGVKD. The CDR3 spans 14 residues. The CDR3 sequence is CAILAGGAVYEQYF. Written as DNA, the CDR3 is TGTGCCATACTAGCGGGAGGCGCAGTCTACGAGCAGTACTTC.

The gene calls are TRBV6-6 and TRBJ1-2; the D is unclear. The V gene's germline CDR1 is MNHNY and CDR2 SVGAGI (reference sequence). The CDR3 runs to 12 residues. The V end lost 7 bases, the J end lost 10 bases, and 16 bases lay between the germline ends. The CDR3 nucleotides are TGTGCCAGCACAGACGACCAAAGCCACTACACCTTC. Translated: CASTDDQSHYTF.

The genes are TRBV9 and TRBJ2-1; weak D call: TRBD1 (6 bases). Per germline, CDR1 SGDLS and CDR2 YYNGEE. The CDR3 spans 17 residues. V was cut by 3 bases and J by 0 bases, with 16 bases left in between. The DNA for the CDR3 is TGTGCCAGCAGCGACTCGCACAGGGATAGCTCCTACAATGAGCAGTTCTTC. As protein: CASSDSHRDSSYNEQFF.

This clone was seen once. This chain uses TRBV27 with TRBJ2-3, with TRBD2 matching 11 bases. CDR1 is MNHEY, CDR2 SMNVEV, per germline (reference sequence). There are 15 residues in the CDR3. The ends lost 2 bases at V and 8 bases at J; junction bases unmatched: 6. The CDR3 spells CASSLGTSGTGTQYF. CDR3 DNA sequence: TGTGCCAGCAGTTTAGGGACTAGCGGAACCGGTACGCAGTATTTT.

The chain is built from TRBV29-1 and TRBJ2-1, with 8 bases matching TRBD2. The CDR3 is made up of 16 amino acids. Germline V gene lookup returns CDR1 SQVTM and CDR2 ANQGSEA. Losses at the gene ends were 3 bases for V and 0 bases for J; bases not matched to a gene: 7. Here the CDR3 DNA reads TGCAGCGTTGACGGGGGGGCCGATTTCTCCTACAATGAGCAGTTCTTC. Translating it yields CSVDGGADFSYNEQFF.

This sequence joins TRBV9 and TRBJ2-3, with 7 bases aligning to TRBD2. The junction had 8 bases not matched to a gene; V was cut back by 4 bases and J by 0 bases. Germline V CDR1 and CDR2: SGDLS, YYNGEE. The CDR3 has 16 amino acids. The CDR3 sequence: CASSHPTSASTDTQYF. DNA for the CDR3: TGTGCCAGCAGCCATCCTACTAGCGCTAGCACAGATACGCAGTATTTT. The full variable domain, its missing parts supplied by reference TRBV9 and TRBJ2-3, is DSGVTQTPKHLITATGQRVTLRCSPRSGDLSVYWYQQSLDQGLQFLIQYYNGEERAKGNILERFSAQQFPDLHSELNLSSLELGDSALYFCASSHPTSASTDTQYFGPGTRLTVL.

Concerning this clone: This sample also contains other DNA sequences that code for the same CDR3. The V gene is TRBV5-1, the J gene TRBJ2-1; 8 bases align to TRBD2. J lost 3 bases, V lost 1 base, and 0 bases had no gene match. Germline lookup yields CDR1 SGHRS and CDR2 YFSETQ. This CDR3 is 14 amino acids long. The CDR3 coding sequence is TGCGCCAGCAGCTTGACTAGCGGCTACAATGAGCAGTTCTTC. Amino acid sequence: CASSLTSGYNEQFF.

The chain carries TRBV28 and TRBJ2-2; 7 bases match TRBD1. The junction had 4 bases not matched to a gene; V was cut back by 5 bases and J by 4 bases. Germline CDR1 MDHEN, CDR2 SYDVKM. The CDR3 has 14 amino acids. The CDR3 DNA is TGTGCCAGCAGTCTGACAGGGAGCACCGGGGAGCTGTTTTTT. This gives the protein CASSLTGSTGELFF.

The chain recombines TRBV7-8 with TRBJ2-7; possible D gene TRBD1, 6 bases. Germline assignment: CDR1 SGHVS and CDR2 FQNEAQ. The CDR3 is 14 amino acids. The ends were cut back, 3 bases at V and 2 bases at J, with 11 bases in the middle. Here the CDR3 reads CASSFQGKTYEQYF. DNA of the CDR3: TGTGCCAGCAGCTTCCAGGGGAAAACCTACGAGCAGTACTTC.

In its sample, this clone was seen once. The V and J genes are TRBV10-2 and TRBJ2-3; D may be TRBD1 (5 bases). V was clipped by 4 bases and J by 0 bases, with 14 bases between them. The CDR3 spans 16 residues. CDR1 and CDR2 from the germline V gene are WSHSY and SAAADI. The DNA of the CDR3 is TGCGCCAGCAGTGTCTCGGCGGACACTAGCACAGATACGCAGTATTTT. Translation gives CASSVSADTSTDTQYF.

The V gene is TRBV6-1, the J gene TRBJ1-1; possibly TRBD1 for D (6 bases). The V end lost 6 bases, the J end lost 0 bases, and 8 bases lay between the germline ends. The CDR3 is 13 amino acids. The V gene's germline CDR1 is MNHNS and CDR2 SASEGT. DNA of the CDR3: TGTGCCAGCAGGCAGGGGTTGAACACTGAAGCTTTCTTT. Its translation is CASRQGLNTEAFF.

Here the CDR3 reads CASSEGYRGADTQYF. In DNA, the CDR3 is TGCGCCAGCAGTGAAGGCTATCGAGGGGCAGATACGCAGTATTTT. This chain uses TRBV10-2 with TRBJ2-3, with D perhaps matching TRBD1 or TRBD2 (5 bases each). This CDR3 region has 15 residues. Per the germline V gene, CDR1 is WSHSY and CDR2 is SAAADI. Trimming removed 3 bases from V and 4 bases from J, with 14 bases in between.

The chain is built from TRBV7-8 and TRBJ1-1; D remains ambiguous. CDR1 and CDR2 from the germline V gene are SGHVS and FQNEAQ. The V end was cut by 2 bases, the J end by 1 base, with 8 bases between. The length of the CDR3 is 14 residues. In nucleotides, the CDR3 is TGTGCCAGCAGCTTATCTTTCGGGAACACTGAAGCTTTCTTT. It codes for CASSLSFGNTEAFF.

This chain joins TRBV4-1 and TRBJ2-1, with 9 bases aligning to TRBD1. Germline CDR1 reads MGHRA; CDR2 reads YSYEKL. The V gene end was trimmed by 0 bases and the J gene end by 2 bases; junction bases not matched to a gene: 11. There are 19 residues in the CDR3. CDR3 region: CASSQDDRGKRFTYNEQFF. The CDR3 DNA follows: TGCGCCAGCAGCCAAGATGACAGGGGGAAGCGGTTCACCTACAATGAGCAGTTCTTC.